These 24 T cell receptor beta chains share one sample of origin, sequenced in a study of T cell repertoires in cytomegalovirus infection. MiXCR was run by TCRdb on the reads, yielding one entry per CDR3 protein. Among 400,000 or so distinct CDR3 sequences listed, approximately 31% were seen once. Material for sequencing was PBMCs. The origin of the receptors is a human donor in good health (CMV status not recorded). Some clones in this sample may be carry-over from other donors' samples.

This clonotype was counted ten times or more. CDR3 coding DNA: TGTGCCAGCAGTTACAGGGGGGGTGAAAAACTGTTTTTT. It yields the protein CASSYRGGEKLFF. V gene TRBV12-3 or TRBV12-4 combines with J gene TRBJ1-4; the match to TRBD1 covers 8 bases. The ends lost 4 bases at V and 7 bases at J; junction bases unmatched: 2. CDR3 length: 13 amino acids.

With regard to this clonotype: A read error may be the cause here, since a much bigger clone is one base away. The CDR3, as DNA: TGTGCCAGCAAGGACCCTCCCGGCACCGGGGAGCTGTTTTTT. Encoded protein: CASKDPPGTGELFF. The chain couples TRBV6-2 or TRBV6-3 to TRBJ2-2; D is uncertain. CDR1 is MNHEY, CDR2 SVGEGT, per germline. The CDR3 totals 14 residues. V was pared by 7 bases and J by 4 bases, with 13 bases between.

This clonotype was seen a handful of times. This chain links TRBV20-1 with TRBJ1-6, with a possible D match to TRBD1 (5 bases). The CDR3 loop spans 14 amino acids. V was pared by 0 bases and J by 10 bases, with 13 bases between. Germline assignment: CDR1 DFQATT and CDR2 SNEGSKA (reference sequence). CDR3 nucleotide sequence: TGCAGTGCTAGAGATCCAAGGGGATCGTCACCCCTCCACTTT. Protein: CSARDPRGSSPLHF.

In this sample, this clonotype turned up many times. This chain joins TRBV7-2 and TRBJ2-7; 12 bases are a match to TRBD1. The junction had 4 bases not matched to a gene; V was cut back by 1 base and J by 6 bases. The CDR3 length is 15 residues. The germline V gene has CDR1 SGHTA and CDR2 FQGNSA. The chain's CDR3 is CASSLGGTGGAEQYF. The CDR3 DNA reads as TGTGCCAGCAGCTTAGGGGGGACAGGGGGCGCCGAGCAGTACTTC.

For this clonotype: Given a much more abundant clone one base away, this may be a read error. The V gene is TRBV7-2, the J gene TRBJ2-1; 11 bases map to TRBD1. The J call may be faulty, since TRBJ2-7 better matches the DNA end. From germline, CDR1 is SGHTA and CDR2 FQGNSA. There are 16 residues in the CDR3. The DNA of the CDR3 is TGTGCCAGCAGCCCGCGGACAGGGGGCCCCTACAATGAGCAGTACTTC. It is translated as CASSPRTGGPYNEQYF.

With regard to this clonotype: A much larger clone sits a single nucleotide away, making a read error possible. The J gene is TRBJ1-4, the V gene TRBV27; unclear D gene. The CDR3 covers 12 residues. With 4 bases removed from V and 7 bases from J, the gap between germline ends came to 7 bases. Germline CDR1 and CDR2: MNHEY and SMNVEV (reference sequence). CDR3 sequence: CASSSPTEKLFF. CDR3 DNA: TGTGCCAGCAGTTCCCCCACTGAAAAACTGTTTTTT.

The J gene is TRBJ1-6, the V gene TRBV6-5, with D perhaps TRBD1 (6 bases). Between the trimmed V and J ends, which lost 7 bases and 6 bases, there was a span of 16 bases. The germline CDR1 and CDR2 sequences are MNHEY and SVGAGI. The CDR3 length is 15 residues. In nucleotides, the CDR3 is TGTGCCAGCAAGGGGGACTCGGTCCCTAATTCACCCCTCCACTTT. Translating gives CASKGDSVPNSPLHF.

This clonotype was seen a few times. This chain connects TRBV11-2 to TRBJ1-5; D remains unclear. CDR3 size: 13 residues. The V end lost 5 bases, the J end lost 5 bases, and 10 bases lay between the germline ends. Per germline, CDR1 SGHAT and CDR2 FQNNGV. CDR3 in amino acids: CASSPSNDQPQHF. CDR3 coding DNA: TGTGCCAGCAGCCCGTCGAATGATCAGCCCCAGCATTTT.

Only one count was recorded for this clonotype. The CDR3 DNA follows: TGTGCCAGCAGCTTGGCCGAGTGGGTAGTTGGCTACACCTTC. Translated, it gives CASSLAEWVVGYTF. V usage is TRBV5-6 and J usage is TRBJ1-2; D gene unclear. This CDR3 has 14 residues. Trimming pared 0 bases from V and 7 bases from J, leaving 13 bases between. Germline values: CDR1 SGHDT, CDR2 YYEEEE.

The chain joins TRBV12-3 or TRBV12-4 to TRBJ1-5; 9 bases map to TRBD1. The CDR3 spans 15 residues. V lost 5 bases and J lost 6; bases outside the gene matches: 8. In nucleotides, the CDR3 is TGTGCCAGCAGTCTAAATACAGGGGGCGGTCAGCCCCAGCATTTT. Encoded protein: CASSLNTGGGQPQHF.

V is TRBV6-5 and J is TRBJ2-7, with D possibly being TRBD1 or TRBD2 (5 bases each). V was pared by 3 bases and J by 6 bases, with 15 bases between. Germline CDR1 and CDR2: MNHEY and SVGAGI. The CDR3 loop spans 14 amino acids. The chain's CDR3 is CASSYEGRGGEQYF. DNA for the CDR3: TGTGCCAGCAGTTATGAGGGGCGCGGAGGCGAGCAGTACTTC.

This clonotype was seen only a few times. The gene calls are TRBV10-3 and TRBJ2-5; D ambiguous. CDR1 is ENHRY and CDR2 is SYGVKD in the germline V gene. Trimming stripped 3 bases from V and 5 bases from J, with 10 bases between. CDR3 length: 13 residues. CDR3 nucleotides: TGTGCCATCAGTGATGTAGCTTGGGAGACCCAGTACTTC. It yields the protein CAISDVAWETQYF.

The V and J genes are TRBV20-1 and TRBJ2-7, with 7 bases fitting TRBD2. J was trimmed by 0 bases and V by 1 base; bases with no gene match: 3. The germline V gene has CDR1 DFQATT and CDR2 SNEGSKA (reference sequence). The CDR3 has 14 amino acids. CDR3 loop: CSARVGGSSYEQYF. In DNA form, the CDR3 reads TGCAGTGCTAGAGTCGGGGGGAGCTCCTACGAGCAGTACTTC.

This clonotype was recorded at least ten times. The chain has TRBV7-2 and TRBJ1-1, with a tentative D call TRBD1 (6 bases). The CDR3 runs to 14 residues. Germline V gene sequence: CDR1 SGHTA, CDR2 FQGNSA. V was shortened by 7 bases and J by 6 bases, with 18 bases between the two germline ends. Written as DNA, the CDR3 is TGTGCCAGCACCAGCTGGGGGGCCGCGGCTGAAGCTTTCTTT. Translation: CASTSWGAAAEAFF. Full variable domain (remainder filled in from reference TRBV7-2 and TRBJ1-1): GAGVSQSPSNKVTEKGKDVELRCDPISGHTALYWYRQSLGQGLEFLIYFQGNSAPDKSGLPSDRFSAERTGGSVSTLTIQRTQQEDSAVYLCASTSWGAAAEAFFGQGTRLTVV.

This clonotype occurred many times. This rearrangement joins TRBV7-9 to TRBJ2-5; perhaps D is TRBD1 or TRBD2 (5 bases each). The CDR3 has 16 amino acids. In germline, CDR1 is SEHNR, CDR2 FQNEAQ (reference sequence). V dropped 5 bases and J dropped 2 bases, with 18 bases sitting between them. In nucleotides, the CDR3 is TGTGCCAGCAGCCACCCCGGGGCAGGAGAGCAAGAGACCCAGTACTTC. Its protein product is CASSHPGAGEQETQYF. The variable domain in full, completed from reference TRBV7-9 and TRBJ2-5, reads DTGVSQNPRHKITKRGQNVTFRCDPISEHNRLYWYRQTLGQGPEFLTYFQNEAQLEKSRLLSDRFSAERPKGSFSTLEIQRTEQGDSAMYLCASSHPGAGEQETQYFGPGTRLLVL.

CDR3 coding DNA: TGTGCCCGCACGGGACAGGGTCATTACACTGAAGCTTTCTTT. Protein: CARTGQGHYTEAFF. The chain couples TRBV25-1 to TRBJ1-1; 9 nucleotides agree with TRBD1. This CDR3 region has 14 residues. V lost 11 bases, J lost 3 bases, and 10 bases stayed unmatched. The germline V gene has CDR1 MGHDK and CDR2 SYGVNS.

A few counts support this clonotype. The CDR3 region has the DNA TGTGCCAGCAGTTACTCTCAGGGCTACGGCTCCTATAATTCACCCCTCCACTTT. Amino acids: CASSYSQGYGSYNSPLHF. V usage is TRBV6-8 and J usage is TRBJ1-6, with D possibly being TRBD1 (5 bases). Germline lookup yields CDR1 MNHGY and CDR2 SAAAGT. The CDR3 consists of 18 residues. Deletions cut 0 bases from V and 0 bases from J, with 12 bases between.

V gene TRBV12-3 or TRBV12-4 combines with J gene TRBJ2-3; D unclear. Trimming took 8 bases from V and 5 from J, leaving 11 bases between them. The CDR3 is 12 residues long. The CDR3 protein is CASGSPGDTQYF. The CDR3 bases are TGTGCCAGCGGATCACCGGGAGATACGCAGTATTTT.

There are a few counts of this clonotype. The chain employs TRBV19 and TRBJ2-1, with 9 bases that match TRBD2. V was clipped by 4 bases and J by 6 bases; unmatched bases: 4. Germline CDR1 and CDR2: LNHDA and SQIVND (reference sequence). The CDR3 has 14 residues. In DNA, the CDR3 is TGTGCCAGTAGTACGGGACTAGCCATCAATGAGCAGTTCTTC. The encoded protein is CASSTGLAINEQFF.

The chain carries TRBV28 and TRBJ1-5; D is uncertain. CDR1 is MDHEN and CDR2 is SYDVKM in the germline V gene. V was trimmed by 5 bases and J by 7 bases, leaving 15 bases between them. CDR3 length: 14 amino acids. CDR3: CASSAIPAGQPQHF. The CDR3 nucleotides are TGTGCCAGCAGTGCCATCCCGGCGGGGCAGCCCCAGCATTTT.

This clonotype showed up just a few times. The rearrangement links TRBV3-1 to TRBJ1-1, with a weak D call TRBD1 (6 bases). CDR3 size: 14 residues. Trimming cost V 9 bases and J 4 bases, with 18 bases left between them. Germline V CDR1 and CDR2: LGHDT, YNNKEL (reference sequence). CDR3: CASRRGGEATEAFF. The CDR3 DNA reads TGTGCCAGTAGGAGGGGGGGTGAGGCCACTGAAGCTTTCTTT.

This clonotype has only one observation. This chain joins TRBV6-2 or TRBV6-3 and TRBJ2-4; D may correspond to TRBD1 or TRBD2 (6 bases each). Germline V gene data show CDR1 as MNHEY and CDR2 as SVGEGT. Between the trimmed V and J ends, which lost 6 bases and 0 bases, there was a span of 15 bases. The CDR3 consists of 16 residues. The CDR3 DNA reads TGTGCCAGCAGCCCCCATCCGGGGGCAGCCAAAAACATTCAGTACTTC. It encodes CASSPHPGAAKNIQYF.

This clonotype was counted between two and nine times. The rearrangement uses TRBV7-9 and TRBJ2-2, with TRBD2 matching 11 bases. The CDR3 runs to 17 residues. Per germline, CDR1 SEHNR and CDR2 FQNEAQ (reference sequence). Unmatched junction bases numbered 9, after V lost 7 bases and J lost 2 bases. The DNA for the CDR3 is TGTGCCAGCACCCCCCTAGCGGGGGGTCTAAACACCGGGGAGCTGTTTTTT. Residues: CASTPLAGGLNTGELFF.

This clonotype was seen more than once but under ten times. The chain recombines TRBV4-1 with TRBJ2-5; TRBD2 matches 13 bases. J gave up 9 bases and V 1 base, and 2 bases lay outside the gene matches. CDR3 length equals 14 residues. Germline V lookup: CDR1 MGHRA, CDR2 YSYEKL. The CDR3 coding sequence is TGCGCCAGCAGCCAAGTTACTAGCGGGGGGGCCCAGTACTTC. As protein: CASSQVTSGGAQYF.